The T cell receptor (beta chain) under discussion was sequenced for a study of patients and donors after allogeneic stem cell transplantation. This clonotype was seen a handful of times. Each CDR3 protein gets one entry after TCRdb re-called the RT-PCR reads with MiXCR. The sample contains hundreds of thousands of distinct CDR3 sequences, 13% to 15% of which appear only once. What was sequenced was blood, either unsorted or a sorted T cell fraction (not recorded which). The clonotype originates from a human donor who was either an allogeneic HSCT recipient or a stem cell or donor lymphocyte infusion donor (not recorded which). It is not recorded whose cells these are; they may come from a transplant donor.

CDR3 coding DNA: TGTGCCAGCAGTATACAGGGGGCTGGGGCCAACGTCCTGACTTTC. Translation gives CASSIQGAGANVLTF. The genes are TRBV12-3 or TRBV12-4 and TRBJ2-6; TRBD1 agrees at 8 bases. V lost 5 bases to trimming and J lost 2 bases; unmatched junction nucleotides: 2. CDR3 length: 15 residues.